The clone carrying this T cell receptor (beta chain) has at least ten counts. No antigen is known for it. This sample was taken from a study of metastatic and nonmetastatic thyroid tumors. Study as a whole: Repertoires from blood and tumor or nodule tissue of malignant and benign thyroid patients were compared. Findings and limits, study-wide: Compared with benign nodules, malignant thyroid tumors were reported to have significantly higher TCR beta diversity in both blood and tumor.

CDR3 length: 14 amino acids. V was pared by 6 bases and J by 7 bases, with 15 bases between. Germline values: CDR1 MNHEY, CDR2 SVGEGT. In the original analysis: Using the CDR3 differences seen across clinicopathological groups, the authors built a distant-metastasis classifier for papillary thyroid cancer, which was meant to discriminate distant-metastatic patients. TCRdb re-called the PCR reads through MiXCR. The V and J calls come from TCRdb's annotation, not from the publication. Of roughly 55,000 clones in the sample, under 20% are singletons; the top ten hold roughly a tenth. Not a single patient had been given any form of treatment at any point before undergoing thyroid surgery.

The sample comprised blood. The V and J genes are TRBV6-2 or TRBV6-3 and TRBJ2-2; perhaps D is TRBD1 or TRBD2 (6 bases each). This TCR derives from a male donor with papillary thyroid cancer or a benign thyroid nodule (not recorded which). Some clones in this sample may be carry-over from other donors' samples. CDR3 loop: CASSRTAGNGELFF. The CDR3 coding sequence is TGTGCCAGCAGCCGGACAGCGGGTAACGGGGAGCTGTTTTTT.